This T cell receptor (beta chain) is from a study of PD-1 blockade in mismatch repair-deficient tumors. Across the study: All were previously treated, progressing patients with about a dozen mismatch repair-deficient cancer types. The study, taken as a whole, reports: Tumor-resident clones, often undetectable pretreatment in blood, expanded then contracted after pembrolizumab.

This CDR3 is built from 15 residues. Germline V lookup: CDR1 SEHNR, CDR2 FQNEAQ (reference sequence). V was shortened by 2 bases and J by 1 base, with 11 bases between the two germline ends. Every patient had mismatch repair deficiency by PCR or immunohistochemistry. The TCR-sequenced patients were three responders to pembrolizumab. A remark on this clone: Its cognate antigen is unknown.

Profiled with immunoSEQ multiplex PCR; TCRdb holds only in-frame clones, not every one. The profile shows approximately 130,000 clones, about 85% of them singletons. This sample comprised peripheral blood, obtained 44 weeks after starting pembrolizumab. This chain links TRBV7-9 with TRBJ1-1; D unclear. The receptor's source is an adult with mismatch repair-deficient cancer. For the CDR3, the DNA is TGTGCCAGCAGCTTAATCATCGGAGGGAACACTGAAGCTTTCTTT. Protein sequence: CASSLIIGGNTEAFF. Full variable domain (rest looked up from reference TRBV7-9 and TRBJ1-1): DTGVSQNPRHKITKRGQNVTFRCDPISEHNRLYWYRQTLGQGPEFLTYFQNEAQLEKSRLLSDRFSAERPKGSFSTLEIQRTEQGDSAMYLCASSLIIGGNTEAFFGQGTRLTVV.